Listed below are T cell receptor beta chains from one sample, sequenced in a study of PD-1 blockade in classical Hodgkin lymphoma. TCRdb keeps only in-frame clones here, not all; method: immunoSEQ multiplex PCR. This sample yields tens of thousands of clones, of which 83% are seen a single time; about 17% belongs to the top ten. The sequences come from peripheral blood mononuclear cells (PBMCs), collected before the fourth cycle of nivolumab. These receptors all come from a human donor with classical Hodgkin lymphoma. CDR3s leave out the opening cysteine and the closing phenylalanine or tryptophan. Clone size is shown for a subset of rows, as once, few, many or a class of expanded clone.

TRBV5-3,13,.,ARSLAENSNQPQH
TRBV6-4,15,.,ASSDGVQGTSTDTQY
TRBV5-1,13,once,ASSTVGLRGETQY
TRBV14,14,.,ASSQGRVLRYNEQF
TRBV5-1,12,once,ASRPTGVAPEAF
TRBV5-1,13,.,ASSDPGTGANVLT
TRBV14,11,.,ASSLTGFYEQY
TRBV25-1,10,.,ASRVGTYGYT
TRBV28,13,.,ASTHSGGGGTEAF
TRBV7-9,12,.,ASSLAGSPYEQY
TRBV7-2,13,.,ASSLVAGGGGEQY
TRBV7-8,14,.,ASSPGGQALTGELF
TRBV7-9,13,.,ASSLFGPNTGELF
TRBV4-3,13,.,ASSRETGGNQPQH
TRBV5-1,13,once,ASSLRAGLNEKLF
TRBV27,15,once,ASSEGGGPSSYNEQF
TRBV19,11,.,ASSTDWGYEQY
TRBV10-3,11,.,ATYFGRGEKLF
TRBV7-2,14,.,ASSLVQGRQDTEAF
TRBV7-9,11,few,ASSQGGYTEAF
TRBV19,14,.,ATTLQDRGVTGELF
TRBV11-2,12,.,ASSLEHGTDTQY